A selection of T cell receptor beta chains follows, all from one sample in a study of vaccination effects on CD4 cells after COVID-19. Clones were read by immunoSEQ multiplex PCR, and TCRdb kept only the in-frame ones, dropping some. The sample carries roughly 17,000 clones, 60% to 80% recorded once. No cognate antigen is known for these TCRs. The input for sequencing was CD4+ T cells from PBMCs cultured with SARS-CoV-2 spike peptides, taken before COVID-19 vaccination. The receptor source for this set is a human donor who had a prior SARS-CoV-2 infection. Both conserved end residues are part of each CDR3. A D gene is named only where the DNA matches it firmly. For some rows the clone size is stated as once, few or many, or as a class when expanded; others skip it.

d_gene,len,v_gene,j_gene,abundance,CDR3nt,CDR3aa
TRBD1,20,TRBV10-3,TRBJ2-6,.,TGTGCCATCAGTGAGACTCTAAAGGGACAGGGAGTCTCTGGGGCCAACGTCCTGACTTTC,CAISETLKGQGVSGANVLTF
.,14,TRBV3-1/TRBV3-2,TRBJ2-7,few,TGTGCCAGCAGCCAAGATCTCGGTGGACACGAGCAGTACTTC,CASSQDLGGHEQYF
.,12,TRBV6-2/TRBV6-3,TRBJ2-7,.,TGTGCCAGCAGTTACCACGAAAACGAGCAGTACTTC,CASSYHENEQYF
.,15,TRBV24-1,TRBJ1-2,.,TGTGCCACCAGTGATGCCCTTACTCTGCCCAATGGCTACACCTTC,CATSDALTLPNGYTF
TRBD2,16,TRBV7-3,TRBJ2-1,.,TGTGCCAGCAGCTCGACAGGCGCTAGCGGGGGCAATGAGCAGTTCTTC,CASSSTGASGGNEQFF
TRBD1,16,TRBV4-1,TRBJ1-2,.,TGCGCCAGCAGCCAAGATTTCACAGGGGGCTCCGGTGGCTACACCTTC,CASSQDFTGGSGGYTF
.,16,TRBV5-1,TRBJ2-3,.,TGCGCCAGCAGCCCCTCCCGGGACTCAGAAACAGATACGCAGTATTTT,CASSPSRDSETDTQYF
.,13,TRBV3-1/TRBV3-2,TRBJ1-3,.,TGTGCCAGCAGCCAAGCCACTGGAAACACCATATATTTT,CASSQATGNTIYF
.,15,TRBV5-4,TRBJ2-7,.,TGTGCCAGCAGCCCGAGGGACGGGAGATTCGGCGAGCAGTACTTC,CASSPRDGRFGEQYF
.,15,TRBV5-6,TRBJ2-1,.,TGTGCCAGCAGCTTGAGGACAGTATCCTACAATGAGCAGTTCTTC,CASSLRTVSYNEQFF
.,15,TRBV5-1,TRBJ2-1,.,TGCGCCAGCAGCCCAGGGACAACAACGGTCAATGAGCAGTTCTTC,CASSPGTTTVNEQFF
.,15,TRBV6-6,TRBJ1-5,.,TGTGCCAGCAGTATAGACAGGAGAAGCAATCAGCCCCAGCATTTT,CASSIDRRSNQPQHF
.,14,TRBV3-1/TRBV3-2,TRBJ1-6,.,TGTGCCAGCAGCCAAGATGGACCGGAGTCACCCCTCCACTTT,CASSQDGPESPLHF
.,14,TRBV2,TRBJ1-1,.,TGTGCCAGCATCGGGTCGTCGGGAGGCACTGAAGCTTTCTTT,CASIGSSGGTEAFF
.,14,TRBV11-3,TRBJ2-7,once,TGTGCCAGCAGCGTAGGGACAGCGGGATACGAGCAGTACTTC,CASSVGTAGYEQYF
TRBD1,16,TRBV11-3,TRBJ2-2,.,TGTGCCAGCAGCCTAAGGACAGGGGGCGACACCGGGGAGCTGTTTTTT,CASSLRTGGDTGELFF
TRBD2,15,TRBV4-2,TRBJ2-2,.,TGTGCCAGCAGCGATCGACTAGCGGGGGCTGGGGAGCTGTTTTTT,CASSDRLAGAGELFF
.,14,TRBV24-1,TRBJ2-3,.,TGTGCCACCAGCTATTTCGGTGCCCCAGATACGCAGTATTTT,CATSYFGAPDTQYF
.,14,TRBV6-5,TRBJ1-4,.,TGTGCCAGCAGAGCACAAGCAACTAATGAAAAACTGTTTTTT,CASRAQATNEKLFF
.,15,TRBV27,TRBJ1-5,.,TGTGCCAGCAGTTTAAATAGCGGTAGCAATCAGCCCCAGCATTTT,CASSLNSGSNQPQHF
.,15,TRBV9,TRBJ1-3,few,TGTGCCAGCAGCGTACAACAGGGTACTGGAAACACCATATATTTT,CASSVQQGTGNTIYF
.,14,TRBV5-5,TRBJ1-5,.,TGTGCCAGCAGCCCACAGGGTGGCGGTCAGCCCCAGCATTTT,CASSPQGGGQPQHF
TRBD2,18,TRBV7-2,TRBJ2-5,.,TGTGCCAGCAGCTTAACCCCTACTAGCGGGGGGGCCAGGGAGACCCAGTACTTC,CASSLTPTSGGARETQYF
TRBD1,18,TRBV7-6,TRBJ2-1,.,TGTGCCAGCAGCTTAGGTCCCAGGGGGACCCGCTCCTACAATGAGCAGTTCTTC,CASSLGPRGTRSYNEQFF
.,14,TRBV10-3,TRBJ2-7,.,TGTGCCATCAGTAATCCCCGAGACAGCTACGAGCAGTACTTC,CAISNPRDSYEQYF
.,13,TRBV19,TRBJ1-5,.,TGTGCCAGTAGTATGTTGGGGGGTCAGCCCCAGCATTTT,CASSMLGGQPQHF
TRBD1,12,TRBV18,TRBJ1-4,.,TGTGCCAGCTCACCACTGGGACAGTCCCTGTTTTTT,CASSPLGQSLFF
.,15,TRBV18,TRBJ1-1,.,TGTGCCAGCTCACCAATAGCGGGGGGCGAAACTGAAGCTTTCTTT,CASSPIAGGETEAFF
TRBD2,16,TRBV28,TRBJ2-7,.,TGTGCCAGCAGCCCTAGGGGTAGCGGGAGGGACAACGAGCAGTACTTC,CASSPRGSGRDNEQYF
TRBD2,15,TRBV30,TRBJ2-7,.,TGTGCCTGGAGTGTGGGACTAGCGGGATTCTACGAGCAGTACTTC,CAWSVGLAGFYEQYF
.,14,TRBV18,TRBJ2-1,.,TGTGCCAGCTCCGCGTTTGTGGACAACAATGAGCAGTTCTTC,CASSAFVDNNEQFF
TRBD2,16,TRBV12-5,TRBJ2-1,.,TGTGCTAGTGGTCCACCGGGGGGAGGTACGGACAATGAGCAGTTCTTC,CASGPPGGGTDNEQFF
.,12,TRBV30,TRBJ2-1,.,TGTGCCTCCTTCAGCTCCTACAATGAGCAGTTCTTC,CASFSSYNEQFF
TRBD2,17,TRBV3-1/TRBV3-2,TRBJ2-3,.,TGTGCCAGCAGCCCGAACCTAGCGGGTGCTAGCACAGATACGCAGTATTTT,CASSPNLAGASTDTQYF
.,13,TRBV9,TRBJ2-2,.,TGTGCCAGCAGCGTAGACCTCACCGGGGAGCTGTTTTTT,CASSVDLTGELFF
.,13,TRBV7-2,TRBJ1-2,.,TGTGCCAGCAGCTTAGATGGTAACTATGGCTACACCTTC,CASSLDGNYGYTF